This TCR beta chain was sequenced during a study of CD8+CD57+ T cells in acquired aplastic anemia. The overall study: On average, sorted CD4+ and CD8+ cells gave 3.2 ug of DNA. Overall study findings and caveats: Patients shared 25 to 35 CD8+ CDR3 sequences with controls.

Template material for TCR beta VDJ and CDR3 profiling consisted of genomic DNA. TCRdb recomputed calls from the reads with MiXCR, one row per CDR3 protein. The table has about 200,000 distinct CDR3 sequences, about half seen once. Only patients with CD8+CD57+ cell expansion on flow cytometry were chosen for sequencing. Severe acquired aplastic anemia was present in all patients. At blood sampling, none of the patients had yet received therapy. As for this clonotype: Its target is not known. A read error may be the cause here, since a much bigger clone is one base away. This is likely a read error, given that the CDR3 carries no conserved phenylalanine or tryptophan at its end.

Trimming shortened V by 2 bases and J by 10 bases, and 15 bases separated the two germline ends. Germline CDR1 reads LGHDT; CDR2 reads YNNKEL (reference sequence). CDR3 length: 15 residues. The sequenced material came from sorted CD4+, CD8+, or CD8+CD57+ T cells (not recorded which) from PBMCs. This sequence was found in a human donor with aplastic anemia. This chain connects TRBV3-1 to TRBJ1-6, with D possibly matching TRBD1 (5 bases). CDR3 in amino acids: CASSQKTVGRSPLHS. The CDR3 DNA reads TGTGCCAGCAGCCAAAAGACAGTAGGAAGGTCACCCCTCCACTCT.